This TCR beta chain was obtained from a study of T cell responses to AZD1222 COVID-19 vaccine. The V end was cut by 0 bases, the J end by 3 bases, with 6 bases between. The CDR3 has 13 amino acids. Germline CDR1 reads SGDLS; CDR2 reads YYNGEE. Repertoires were generated with immunoSEQ multiplex PCR, while TCRdb's copy carries only in-frame clones and drops some. This table has 90,000 to 130,000 clones, about 90% appearing once. Details on this clone: As yet, its antigen is unknown.

Study-level points and caveats: Elevations in Spike-specific TCR breadth and depth followed administration of two AZD1222 doses. Across spike, vaccine-associated CD4 TCRs were found, dominant at 160-218 and 743-854.

This chain uses TRBV9 with TRBJ1-2; no clear D gene. This receptor was identified in an adult in good health. The material sequenced was peripheral blood, taken on day 0 of AZD1222 vaccination. The CDR3 coding sequence is TGTGCCAGCAGCGTAGAGGACTACTATGGCTACACCTTC. It specifies CASSVEDYYGYTF.